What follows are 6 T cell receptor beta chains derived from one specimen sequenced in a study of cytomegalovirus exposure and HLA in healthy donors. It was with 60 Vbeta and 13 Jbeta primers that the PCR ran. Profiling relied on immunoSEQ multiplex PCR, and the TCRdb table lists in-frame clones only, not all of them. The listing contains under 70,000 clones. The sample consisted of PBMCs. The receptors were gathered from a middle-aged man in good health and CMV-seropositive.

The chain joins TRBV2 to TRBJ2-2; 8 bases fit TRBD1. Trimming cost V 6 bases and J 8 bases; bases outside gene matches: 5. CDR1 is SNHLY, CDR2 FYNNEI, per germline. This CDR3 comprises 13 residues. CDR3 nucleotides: TGTGCCAGCAGCCCACAGGGGGAAGGGGAGCTGTTTTTT. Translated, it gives CASSPQGEGELFF.

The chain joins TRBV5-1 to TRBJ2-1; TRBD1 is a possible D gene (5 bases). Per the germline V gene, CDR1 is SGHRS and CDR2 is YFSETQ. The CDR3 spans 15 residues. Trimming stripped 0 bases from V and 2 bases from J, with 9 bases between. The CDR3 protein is CASSLESGTYNEQFF. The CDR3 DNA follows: TGCGCCAGCAGCTTGGAATCAGGGACCTACAATGAGCAGTTCTTC.

For the CDR3, the DNA is TGTGCCAGCAGTCGAAACACCAGGGAGCCCCAGCATTTT. Its protein is CASSRNTREPQHF. The chain has TRBV2 and TRBJ1-5, with D perhaps matching TRBD1 (5 bases). Germline loops: CDR1 SNHLY, CDR2 FYNNEI. The CDR3 spans 13 residues. V was pared by 5 bases and J by 8 bases, with 13 bases between.

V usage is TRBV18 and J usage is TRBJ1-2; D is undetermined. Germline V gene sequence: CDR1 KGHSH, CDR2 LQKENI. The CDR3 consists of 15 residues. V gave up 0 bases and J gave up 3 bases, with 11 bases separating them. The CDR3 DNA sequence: TGTGCCAGCTCACCACCGTGGTTGGCGGACTATGGCTACACCTTC. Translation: CASSPPWLADYGYTF.

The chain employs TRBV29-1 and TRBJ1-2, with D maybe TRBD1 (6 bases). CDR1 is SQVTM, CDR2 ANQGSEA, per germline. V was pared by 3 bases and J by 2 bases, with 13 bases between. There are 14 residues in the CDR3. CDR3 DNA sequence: TGCAGCGTTGATGAGGGGGGGTTAAACTATGGCTACACCTTC. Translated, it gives CSVDEGGLNYGYTF.

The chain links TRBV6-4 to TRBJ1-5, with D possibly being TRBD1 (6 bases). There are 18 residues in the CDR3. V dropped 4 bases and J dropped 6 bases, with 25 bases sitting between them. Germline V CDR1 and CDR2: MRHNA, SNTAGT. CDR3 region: CASSVRGEGRHRGQPQHF. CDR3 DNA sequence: TGTGCCAGCAGTGTAAGGGGGGAGGGCCGTCACCGAGGTCAGCCCCAGCATTTT.